This record covers a single T cell receptor beta chain. Its antigen remains unknown. Sequencing ends 3 residues short of the CDR3 end; the germline J gene provides the rest. The CDR3 consists of 15 residues. Trimming left V 8 bases short and J 7 bases short, with 20 bases between. Germline lookup yields CDR1 MNHEY and CDR2 SMNVEV (reference sequence). immunoSEQ multiplex PCR used an average of 1200 ng genomic DNA. TCRdb keeps only in-frame clones here, not all; method: immunoSEQ multiplex PCR. The sample is made up of roughly 18,000 clones, and the top ten hold 13% to 15% of it. This sample was taken from a study of T cells in women clearing cervical HPV infection. Whole-study results and caveats: Each sample's T-cell count was unknown, possibly confounding richness. CIN3+ cases had significantly higher TCR richness than controls; evenness did not differ.

All participants had a single incident cervical HPV16 infection, and prevalent HPV16 infections were excluded. Material: blood buffy coat. The chain couples TRBV27 to TRBJ2-2; D perhaps matches TRBD2 (7 bases). This receptor was taken from a woman between 18 and 75 years old with a cervical HPV16 infection that either progressed to CIN3+ or cleared (not recorded which). The CDR3 loop is CASASWGGDFGELFF. CDR3 DNA (partial): TGTGCCAGCGCCTCGTGGGGGGGCGACTTCGGGGAG.